The present T cell receptor (beta chain) was sequenced within a study of cytomegalovirus exposure and HLA in healthy donors. Overall study results and limits: First-cohort TCR clusters were later found to tend to co-occur in the approximately 110 validation repertoires.

Germline V gene lookup returns CDR1 MGHRA and CDR2 YSYEKL. J was trimmed by 0 bases and V by 0 bases; bases with no gene match: 8. The CDR3 has 17 residues. A note on this clone: As yet, its antigen is unknown.

TCRdb keeps only in-frame clones here, not all; method: immunoSEQ multiplex PCR. The table records 45,000 to 60,000 clones, 90% to 95% of them present only once. This sequence originates from a woman in her late teens or twenties in good health and CMV-seronegative. The rearrangement joins TRBV4-1 to TRBJ2-7; 7 bases map to TRBD1. Material: PBMCs. The CDR3: CASSQEGPGTVSYEQYF. CDR3 coding DNA: TGCGCCAGCAGCCAAGAAGGCCCCGGGACAGTCTCCTACGAGCAGTACTTC.